This TCR beta chain stems from a study of T cell repertoires in cytomegalovirus infection. Study-wide background: Through public TCR beta signatures, both CMV infection and matching HLA type were indicated.

Each CDR3 protein is one row after TCRdb ran MiXCR on the reads. The sample yields over 100,000 distinct CDR3 sequences, around 10% seen once. The CDR3 is 15 residues long. The trim removed 5 bases at V and 5 bases at J, leaving 9 bases unmatched. Germline V gives CDR1 SGHTA, CDR2 FQGNSA. In this sample, this clonotype turned up many times. Its antigen is as yet unknown. Sequenced input: PBMCs, sequenced either directly or after in vitro stimulation (not recorded which). The receptor was isolated from a human donor in good health (CMV status not recorded). Some clones in this sample may be carry-over from other donors' samples. The chain uses TRBV7-2 and TRBJ2-5; 9 positions agree with TRBD1. CDR3 bases: TGTGCCAGCAGCCGTCTCGGACAGGGGAGCGAGACCCAGTACTTC. It yields the protein CASSRLGQGSETQYF.